One sample yielded the 25 T cell receptor beta chains listed below, sequenced in a study of molecular identifiers for immune sequencing clone quantification. TCRdb reanalysed the PCR reads using MiXCR and keeps one entry per CDR3 protein. The sample has about 640,000 distinct CDR3 sequences; about 20% are singletons. The sequenced sample was naive CD8+ T cells from blood, with Jurkat cell RNA spiked in. The subset here: FACS-sorted CD8+CD4-CCR7+CD45RA+ naive T cells. The receptors were gathered from a human donor in good health. Some libraries in this study had Jurkat cell RNA spiked in.

In this sample, this clonotype turned up a few times. This may arise from a read error, as a much more abundant clone is one base away. J is TRBJ2-1 and V is TRBV5-3; possibly TRBD1 or TRBD2 for D (5 bases each). TRBV5-3 is known as an ORF, though its function is uncertain. The length of the CDR3 is 13 residues. The CDR3 is CASSSGRGYGEFF. In DNA form, the CDR3 reads TGTGCCAGCAGCTCGGGACGGGGCTATGGTGAGTTCTTC.

This chain connects TRBV5-6 to TRBJ2-1; D uncertain. Per the germline V gene, CDR1 is SGHDT and CDR2 is YYEEEE. There are 15 residues in the CDR3. V was cut by 3 bases and J by 6 bases, with 16 bases left in between. For the CDR3, the DNA is TGTGCCAGCAGCTCCGCCACATTCCACGGCAATGAGCAGTTCTTC. Protein: CASSSATFHGNEQFF.

The table lists this clonotype with a few counts. Given a much more abundant clone one base away, this may be a read error. The rearrangement joins TRBV19 to TRBJ2-1; TRBD2 matches 7 bases. CDR3 length equals 14 residues. Germline values: CDR1 LNHDA, CDR2 SQIVND (reference sequence). V lost 9 bases, J lost 0 bases, and 5 bases stayed unmatched. CDR3 residues: CASGPGGSYNEQFF. Written as DNA, the CDR3 is TGTGCCAGCGGTCCGGGGGGCTCCTACAATGAGCAGTTCTTC.

The rearrangement joins TRBV5-4 to TRBJ2-7; D gene uncertain. Germline V gives CDR1 SGHNT, CDR2 YYREEE (reference sequence). Trimming cost V 5 bases and J 3 bases, with 18 bases left between them. This CDR3 is built from 15 residues. CDR3 sequence (DNA): TGTGCCAGCAGGTCCACCTCGGGCGGAAACTACGAGCAGTACTTC. It encodes CASRSTSGGNYEQYF.

This chain links TRBV29-1 with TRBJ2-1; 13 bases are a match to TRBD2. Germline V gene sequence: CDR1 SQVTM, CDR2 ANQGSEA. V was clipped by 3 bases and J by 7 bases; unmatched bases: 6. The CDR3 runs 15 residues. The CDR3 loop reads CSVETGTSGINEQFF. Written as DNA, the CDR3 is TGCAGCGTTGAGACCGGGACTAGCGGGATTAATGAGCAGTTCTTC.

This clonotype was counted ten times or more. The CDR3: CASSIRARQPYEQYF. CDR3 in DNA: TGTGCCAGTAGTATCCGGGCCCGGCAGCCCTACGAGCAGTACTTC. The genes are TRBV19 and TRBJ2-7; D call uncertain. Trimming took 3 bases from V and 2 from J, leaving 14 bases between them. The germline V gene has CDR1 LNHDA and CDR2 SQIVND (reference sequence). CDR3 length: 15 amino acids.

This clonotype was observed at least ten times. The chain employs TRBV2 and TRBJ2-3; TRBD1 aligns across 7 bases. CDR3 length: 15 amino acids. Per the germline V gene, CDR1 is SNHLY and CDR2 is FYNNEI. Unmatched junction bases numbered 7, after V lost 5 bases and J lost 2 bases. The CDR3 DNA reads as TGTGCCAGCAGTTACCGGGACAGACCCACAGATACGCAGTATTTT. This sequence encodes CASSYRDRPTDTQYF.

This clonotype was seen ten or more times. The chain carries TRBV19 and TRBJ2-7; TRBD1 matches 8 bases. Trimming cost V 6 bases and J 5 bases; bases outside gene matches: 6. Germline CDR1 reads LNHDA; CDR2 reads SQIVND (reference sequence). The length of the CDR3 is 13 residues. The CDR3, as DNA: TGTGCCAGTAGCCCGACAGGGGACCACGAGCAGTACTTC. Protein sequence: CASSPTGDHEQYF.

This clonotype has more than one count but fewer than ten. CDR3 loop: CASSTGQGALSGYTF. The CDR3, as DNA: TGTGCCAGTAGTACCGGACAGGGGGCCCTTAGTGGCTACACCTTC. This chain uses TRBV19 with TRBJ1-2; 11 bases align to TRBD1. The CDR3 runs 15 residues. Germline V lookup: CDR1 LNHDA, CDR2 SQIVND (reference sequence). V shed 4 bases and J 7 bases; nucleotides not matched to a gene: 8.

Turning to this clonotype: A single base separates this from a much larger clone, so it may be a read error. The chain is built from TRBV6-5 and TRBJ1-1; D possibly corresponds to TRBD1 (6 bases). The CDR3 is made up of 14 amino acids. Germline-derived CDR1 and CDR2 are MNHEY and SVGAGI. CDR3: CASRHQGKVTGAFF. DNA of the CDR3: TGTGCCAGCAGACACCAGGGGAAGGTCACTGGAGCTTTCTTT.

Remarks on this clonotype: This may stem from a read error, because a much larger clone lies one nucleotide away. The chain carries TRBV30 and TRBJ1-1, with D maybe TRBD1 (6 bases). The length of the CDR3 is 12 residues. Trimming pared 3 bases from V and 10 bases from J, leaving 15 bases between. Germline values: CDR1 GTSNPN, CDR2 SVGIG (reference sequence). The DNA of the CDR3 is TGTGCCTGGAGATCACAGGGCGTTGGAGCTTTCTTT. This sequence encodes CAWRSQGVGAFF. The full variable domain, its missing parts supplied by reference TRBV30 and TRBJ1-1, is SQTIHQWPATLVQPVGSPLSLECTVEGTSNPNLYWYRQAAGRGLQLLFYSVGIGQISSEVPQNLSASRPQDRQFILSSKKLLLSDSGFYLCAWRSQGVGAFFGQGTRLTVV.

This clonotype has more than one count but fewer than ten. The chain is built from TRBV5-1 and TRBJ2-1; D possibly corresponds to TRBD2 (6 bases). Between the trimmed V and J ends, which lost 4 bases and 4 bases, there was a span of 15 bases. The germline V gene has CDR1 SGHRS and CDR2 YFSETQ. CDR3 length: 15 residues. The CDR3 sequence is CASSPGGSGYNEQFF. The CDR3 DNA is TGCGCCAGCAGCCCCGGGGGTAGCGGATACAATGAGCAGTTCTTC.

This clonotype was observed many times. This sequence joins TRBV4-3 and TRBJ1-1; D unresolved. This CDR3 has 16 amino acids. Between the trimmed V and J ends, which lost 1 base and 0 bases, there was a span of 12 bases. Germline V gene lookup returns CDR1 LGHNA and CDR2 YSLEER. This chain's CDR3 is CASSQGISFMNTEAFF. CDR3 bases: TGCGCCAGCAGCCAAGGAATCTCTTTTATGAACACTGAAGCTTTCTTT.

This clonotype occurred many times. This chain uses TRBV19 with TRBJ1-6; no clear D gene. Looked up from germline, CDR1 is LNHDA and CDR2 is SQIVND (reference sequence). The V and J ends lost 4 bases and 8 bases respectively, with 15 bases between them. The CDR3 has 15 residues. The CDR3 reads CASSSDRMEHSPLHF. For the CDR3, the DNA is TGTGCCAGTAGTAGTGATAGGATGGAACATTCACCCCTCCACTTT.

This sequence joins TRBV7-2 and TRBJ2-2; TRBD2 agrees at 8 bases. Losses at the gene ends were 8 bases for V and 6 bases for J; bases not matched to a gene: 8. This CDR3 has 14 amino acids. Germline CDR1 SGHTA, CDR2 FQGNSA. CDR3 bases: TGTGCCAGCGGCCTAGAGCGGGAGCCCGGGGAGCTGTTTTTT. As protein: CASGLEREPGELFF.

This clonotype was seen at least ten times. DNA of the CDR3: TGTGCCAGCAGCTCGACAGACGGGGTTGACAATGAGCAGTTCTTC. Residues: CASSSTDGVDNEQFF. The chain couples TRBV11-2 to TRBJ2-1; perhaps D is TRBD1 or TRBD2 (5 bases each). Germline lookup yields CDR1 SGHAT and CDR2 FQNNGV. With 4 bases removed from V and 5 bases from J, the gap between germline ends came to 15 bases. This CDR3 comprises 15 residues.

This clonotype was counted ten times or more. The V call is TRBV5-6, the J call TRBJ2-3, with D unresolved. CDR3 length equals 13 residues. V dropped 3 bases and J dropped 2 bases, with 7 bases sitting between them. Germline V lookup: CDR1 SGHDT, CDR2 YYEEEE. This CDR3 is CASSWTVTDTQYF. The CDR3 DNA reads as TGTGCCAGCAGCTGGACGGTCACAGATACGCAGTATTTT.

In this sample, this clonotype turned up a few times. The V gene is TRBV19, the J gene TRBJ1-1, with D unresolved. CDR1 and CDR2 (germline): LNHDA, SQIVND (reference sequence). Between the trimmed V and J ends, which lost 5 bases and 10 bases, there was a span of 11 bases. The CDR3 contains 11 residues. The CDR3 loop is CASSEPGPAFF. The CDR3 DNA reads as TGTGCCAGTAGTGAACCTGGGCCAGCTTTCTTT.

The genes are TRBV10-2 and TRBJ2-5, with TRBD2 identical over 15 bases. V lost 6 bases and J lost 7; bases outside the gene matches: 9. Looked up from germline, CDR1 is WSHSY and CDR2 is SAAADI. This CDR3 has 16 amino acids. CDR3 in DNA: TGCGCCAGCAGCCTCGGGACTAGCGGGGGGTTGGGGACCCAGTACTTC. The encoded protein is CASSLGTSGGLGTQYF.

The sample holds a few counts of this clonotype. The genes are TRBV19 and TRBJ2-1, with TRBD2 matching over 7 bases. The germline V gene encodes CDR1 LNHDA and CDR2 SQIVND (reference sequence). The CDR3 runs to 13 residues. V shed 6 bases and J 3 bases; nucleotides not matched to a gene: 2. The CDR3 DNA reads as TGTGCCAGTAGGGAGCGGGGCTACAATGAGCAGTTCTTC. Its protein is CASRERGYNEQFF.

This clonotype appeared many times. This chain links TRBV30 with TRBJ2-7; D possibly corresponds to TRBD2 (5 bases). CDR3 length: 13 amino acids. Germline loops: CDR1 GTSNPN, CDR2 SVGIG (reference sequence). With 0 bases removed from V and 1 base from J, the gap between germline ends came to 7 bases. CDR3 nucleotide sequence: TGTGCCTGGAGTGTTACGGGATCCTACGAGCAGTACTTC. This sequence encodes CAWSVTGSYEQYF.

To note about this clonotype: One base away lies a much larger clone, so this may be a sequencing read error. J is TRBJ2-1 and V is TRBV11-2; TRBD1 might be the D (6 bases). This CDR3 spans 17 amino acids. With 6 bases removed from V and 5 bases from J, the gap between germline ends came to 23 bases. The germline V gene has CDR1 SGHAT and CDR2 FQNNGV. The CDR3 region has the DNA TGTGCCAGCAGGAAGGGGGACGCCTATAGTTCCCACAATGAGCAGTTCTTC. It yields the protein CASRKGDAYSSHNEQFF.

This clonotype has at least ten counts. The chain links TRBV30 to TRBJ2-3; D is undetermined. V was pared by 4 bases and J by 6 bases, with 11 bases between. In germline, CDR1 is GTSNPN, CDR2 SVGIG (reference sequence). This CDR3 has 12 residues. The CDR3 sequence: CAWNGDGDTQYF. The CDR3, as DNA: TGTGCCTGGAATGGTGATGGGGATACGCAGTATTTT.

The chain joins TRBV27 to TRBJ2-7, with 7 bases matching TRBD1. The CDR3 totals 14 residues. Per the germline V gene, CDR1 is MNHEY and CDR2 is SMNVEV (reference sequence). After removal of 3 bases from V and 2 bases from J, the junction contained 4 bases not matched to a gene. This CDR3 reads CASSFGTDPYEQYF. CDR3 sequence (DNA): TGTGCCAGCAGTTTTGGGACAGACCCCTACGAGCAGTACTTC.

This clonotype was seen more than once but under ten times. This sequence joins TRBV7-6 and TRBJ2-1, with 11 bases lining up with TRBD2. V trimming: 4 bases; J trimming: 3 bases; junction bases outside the gene matches: 5. CDR1 is SGHVS, CDR2 FNYEAQ, per germline. CDR3 length: 16 residues. In DNA form, the CDR3 reads TGTGCCAGCAGCTACGGGACTAGCGGAAACTACAATGAGCAGTTCTTC. It codes for CASSYGTSGNYNEQFF.